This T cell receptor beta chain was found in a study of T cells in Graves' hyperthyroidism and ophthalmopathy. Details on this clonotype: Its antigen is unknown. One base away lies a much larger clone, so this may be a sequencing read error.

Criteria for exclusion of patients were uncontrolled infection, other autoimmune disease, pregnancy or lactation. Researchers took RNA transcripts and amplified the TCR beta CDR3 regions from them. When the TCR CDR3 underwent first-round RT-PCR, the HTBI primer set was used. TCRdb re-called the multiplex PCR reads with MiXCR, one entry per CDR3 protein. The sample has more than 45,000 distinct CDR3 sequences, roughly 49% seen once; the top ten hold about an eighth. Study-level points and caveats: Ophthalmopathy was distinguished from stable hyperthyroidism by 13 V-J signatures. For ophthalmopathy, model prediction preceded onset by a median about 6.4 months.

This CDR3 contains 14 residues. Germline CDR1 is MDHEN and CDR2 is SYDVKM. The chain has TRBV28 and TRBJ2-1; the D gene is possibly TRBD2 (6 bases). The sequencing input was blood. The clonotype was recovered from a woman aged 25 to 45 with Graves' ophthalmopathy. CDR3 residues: CAGSSPGGDNEQFF. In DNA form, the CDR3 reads TGTGCCGGCAGTTCTCCGGGCGGGGACAATGAGCAGTTCTTC.